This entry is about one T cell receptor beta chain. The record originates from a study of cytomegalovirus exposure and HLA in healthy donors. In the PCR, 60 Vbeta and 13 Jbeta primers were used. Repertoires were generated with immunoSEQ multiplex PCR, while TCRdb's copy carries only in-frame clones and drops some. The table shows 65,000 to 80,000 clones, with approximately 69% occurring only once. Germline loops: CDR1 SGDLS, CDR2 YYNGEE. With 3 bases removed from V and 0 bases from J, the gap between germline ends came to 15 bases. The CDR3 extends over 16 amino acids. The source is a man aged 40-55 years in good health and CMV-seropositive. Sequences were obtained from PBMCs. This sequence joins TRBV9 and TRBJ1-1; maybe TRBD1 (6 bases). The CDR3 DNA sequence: TGTGCCAGCAGCGCCCGAGGGGGGGCAATGAACACTGAAGCTTTCTTT. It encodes CASSARGGAMNTEAFF.